This TCR beta chain was sequenced in a study of T cells after yellow fever vaccination. For the study at large: Fractions containing few cells were prepared with SMART-Seq v4 Ultra Low Input. Study-wide results and limits: After the booster, roughly 96% of CD4 and more than 75% of CD8 primary-response clones were re-detected.

Template switching with 5'RACE generated the TCR cDNA and added a universal primer site and UMIs. TCRdb redid the calling of the 5' RACE reads with MiXCR, one entry per CDR3 protein. Altogether some 320,000 distinct CDR3 sequences are present, 3.5% to 4.5% being singletons, with the ten largest covering approximately 20%. This clonotype was detected only a few times. Its specificity is not known. This TCR derives from a man between 18 and 29 years old who received the YFV17D yellow fever vaccine. The material sequenced was PBMCs, taken 15 days after the yellow fever booster vaccination.

The chain's CDR3 is CASSRAGAPRVRYGYTF. CDR3 sequence (DNA): TGCGCCAGCAGCCGGGCGGGCGCTCCCAGGGTCCGCTATGGCTACACCTTC. The V call is TRBV4-3, the J call TRBJ1-2; D may be TRBD1 (5 bases). The V gene's germline CDR1 is LGHNA and CDR2 YSLEER. The CDR3 consists of 17 residues. Trimming pared 4 bases from V and 4 bases from J, leaving 22 bases between.